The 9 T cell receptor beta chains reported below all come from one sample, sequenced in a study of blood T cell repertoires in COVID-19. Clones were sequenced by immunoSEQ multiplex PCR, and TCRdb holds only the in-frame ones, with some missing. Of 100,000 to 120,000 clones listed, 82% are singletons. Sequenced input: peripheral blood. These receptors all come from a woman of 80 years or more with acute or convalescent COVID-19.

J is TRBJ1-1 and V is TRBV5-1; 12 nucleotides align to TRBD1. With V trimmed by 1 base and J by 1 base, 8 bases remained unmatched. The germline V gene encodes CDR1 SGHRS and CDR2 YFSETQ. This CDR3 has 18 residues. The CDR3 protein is CASSLRGQGAWTNTEAFF. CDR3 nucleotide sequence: TGCGCCAGCAGCTTGAGGGGACAGGGGGCATGGACGAACACTGAAGCTTTCTTT.

The CDR3: CASSERALFGELFF. CDR3 DNA sequence: TGTGCCAGCAGTGAGAGGGCCTTGTTCGGGGAGCTGTTTTTT. The chain recombines TRBV6-1 with TRBJ2-2; D is perhaps TRBD2 (5 bases). V lost 3 bases and J 7 bases, leaving 12 bases between the germline ends. CDR3 size: 14 residues. In germline, CDR1 is MNHNS, CDR2 SASEGT.

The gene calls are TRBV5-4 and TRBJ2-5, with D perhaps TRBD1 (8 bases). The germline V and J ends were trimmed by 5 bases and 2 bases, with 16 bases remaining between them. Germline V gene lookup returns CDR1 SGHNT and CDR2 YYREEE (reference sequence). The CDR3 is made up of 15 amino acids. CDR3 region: CASRRDRGGQETQYF. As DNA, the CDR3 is TGTGCCAGCAGACGTGACAGGGGAGGGCAAGAGACCCAGTACTTC.

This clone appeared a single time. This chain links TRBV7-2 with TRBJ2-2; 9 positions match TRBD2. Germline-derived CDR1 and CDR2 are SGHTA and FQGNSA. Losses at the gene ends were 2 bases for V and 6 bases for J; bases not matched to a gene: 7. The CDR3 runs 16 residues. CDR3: CASSLQIAGVAGELFF. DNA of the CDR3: TGTGCCAGCAGCTTACAGATAGCGGGAGTAGCCGGGGAGCTGTTTTTT.

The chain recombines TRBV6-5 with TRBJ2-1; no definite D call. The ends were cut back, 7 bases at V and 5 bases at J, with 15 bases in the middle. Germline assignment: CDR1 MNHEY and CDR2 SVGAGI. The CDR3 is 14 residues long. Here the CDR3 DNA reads TGTGCCAGCATCTTAGCCCAATCGAACAATGAGCAGTTCTTC. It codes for CASILAQSNNEQFF.

The CDR3 loop is CASSDETGTDYEQYF. As DNA, the CDR3 is TGTGCCAGCAGTGACGAAACCGGGACAGACTACGAGCAGTACTTC. This chain links TRBV3-1 (or the pseudogene TRBV3-2) with TRBJ2-7, with 7 bases identical to TRBD1. CDR1 and CDR2 from the germline V gene are LGHDT and YNNKEL (reference sequence). CDR3 length: 15 amino acids. Trimming cost V 6 bases and J 3 bases; bases outside gene matches: 11.

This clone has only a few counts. CDR3 amino acids: CASSPTSGRGNEQFF. The CDR3 coding sequence is TGTGCCAGCAGTCCCACTAGCGGGAGAGGGAATGAGCAGTTCTTC. V is TRBV27 and J is TRBJ2-1; TRBD2 matches 11 bases. CDR1 MNHEY and CDR2 SMNVEV come from the germline V gene (reference sequence). J lost 7 bases, V lost 5 bases, and 7 bases had no gene match. The CDR3 is 15 residues long.

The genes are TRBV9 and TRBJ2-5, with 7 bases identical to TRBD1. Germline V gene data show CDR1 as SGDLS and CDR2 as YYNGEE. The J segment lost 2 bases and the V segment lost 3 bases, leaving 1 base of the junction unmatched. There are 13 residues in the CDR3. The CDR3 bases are TGTGCCAGCAGCGCGGACAGGCAAGAGACCCAGTACTTC. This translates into CASSADRQETQYF. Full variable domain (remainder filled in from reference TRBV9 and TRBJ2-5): DSGVTQTPKHLITATGQRVTLRCSPRSGDLSVYWYQQSLDQGLQFLIQYYNGEERAKGNILERFSAQQFPDLHSELNLSSLELGDSALYFCASSADRQETQYFGPGTRLLVL.

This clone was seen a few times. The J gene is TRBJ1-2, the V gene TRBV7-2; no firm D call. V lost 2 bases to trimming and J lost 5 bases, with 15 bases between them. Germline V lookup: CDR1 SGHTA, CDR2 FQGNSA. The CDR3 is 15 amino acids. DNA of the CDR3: TGTGCCAGCAGCTTAACTAGGTGGCAGACATATGGCTACACCTTC. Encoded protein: CASSLTRWQTYGYTF. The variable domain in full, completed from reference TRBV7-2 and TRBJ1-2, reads GAGVSQSPSNKVTEKGKDVELRCDPISGHTALYWYRQSLGQGLEFLIYFQGNSAPDKSGLPSDRFSAERTGGSVSTLTIQRTQQEDSAVYLCASSLTRWQTYGYTFGSGTRLTVV.